This is a list of T cell receptor beta chains from one sample in a study of early T cells in non-severe SARS-CoV-2 infection. TCRdb itself ran the 5' RACE reads through MiXCR, one entry per CDR3 protein. The table lists tens of thousands of distinct CDR3 sequences, approximately 10% of them singletons. Sequenced sample: whole blood. All receptors derive from an adult who was a healthcare worker with PCR-confirmed SARS-CoV-2 infection or an uninfected control (not recorded which). CDR3s leave out the opening cysteine and the closing phenylalanine or tryptophan. The order of the fields is J gene, V gene, clone size, CDR3 protein. The size of a clone is reported for some rows only, either as once, few or many, or as a class for expanded clones.

j_call: TRBJ2-3; v_call: TRBV27; clone_size: few; cdr3_aa: ASSPPGQLTDTQY
j_call: TRBJ1-4; v_call: TRBV29-1; clone_size: few; cdr3_aa: SVEGTADNEKLF
j_call: TRBJ2-5; v_call: TRBV19; clone_size: few; cdr3_aa: ASRKSGQGAAAKTQY
j_call: TRBJ2-2; v_call: TRBV12-3/TRBV12-4; clone_size: many; cdr3_aa: ASSPGTDNTGELF
j_call: TRBJ1-1; v_call: TRBV30; clone_size: many; cdr3_aa: AWSKYRNTEAF
j_call: TRBJ2-1; v_call: TRBV7-3; clone_size: few; cdr3_aa: ASSTLNRGEQF
j_call: TRBJ2-7; v_call: TRBV5-4; clone_size: many; cdr3_aa: ASSLVGGLYEQY
j_call: TRBJ2-3; v_call: TRBV19; clone_size: -; cdr3_aa: ASSPRQGRTDTQY
j_call: TRBJ2-5; v_call: TRBV5-5; clone_size: -; cdr3_aa: ASSLALAGGLSQETQY
j_call: TRBJ2-1; v_call: TRBV3-1; clone_size: few; cdr3_aa: ASSHLDSPDNEQF
j_call: TRBJ1-5; v_call: TRBV10-3; clone_size: few; cdr3_aa: AISDTGTGNQPQH
j_call: TRBJ2-3; v_call: TRBV13; clone_size: few; cdr3_aa: ASSLARASTDTQY
j_call: TRBJ2-1; v_call: TRBV7-2; clone_size: -; cdr3_aa: ASSLIGLAGGEHHEQF
j_call: TRBJ2-7; v_call: TRBV2; clone_size: -; cdr3_aa: ASSVYSVNYEQY
j_call: TRBJ2-7; v_call: TRBV6-5; clone_size: few; cdr3_aa: ASSANRGREQY
j_call: TRBJ2-7; v_call: TRBV7-2; clone_size: many; cdr3_aa: ASSSWDRPAYEQY
j_call: TRBJ2-4; v_call: TRBV10-2; clone_size: many; cdr3_aa: ASSASTSGGAMDIQY
j_call: TRBJ1-6; v_call: TRBV6-5; clone_size: -; cdr3_aa: ASRDRVFSPLH
j_call: TRBJ1-1; v_call: TRBV12-3/TRBV12-4; clone_size: few; cdr3_aa: ASSSTGTVNTEAF
j_call: TRBJ2-4; v_call: TRBV30; clone_size: many; cdr3_aa: AYTGLAENIQY
j_call: TRBJ2-5; v_call: TRBV24-1; clone_size: many; cdr3_aa: ATGRGSSSGAQETQY
j_call: TRBJ1-5; v_call: TRBV4-2; clone_size: -; cdr3_aa: ASSQDRAGIQPQH
j_call: TRBJ1-5; v_call: TRBV30; clone_size: few; cdr3_aa: AWNKDREGQPQH
j_call: TRBJ1-2; v_call: TRBV6-2/TRBV6-3; clone_size: few; cdr3_aa: ASSKGYGYT
j_call: TRBJ2-2; v_call: TRBV7-2; clone_size: few; cdr3_aa: ASSAGTRAGAGELF
j_call: TRBJ2-5; v_call: TRBV12-3/TRBV12-4; clone_size: few; cdr3_aa: ASSLNGWSGREETQY